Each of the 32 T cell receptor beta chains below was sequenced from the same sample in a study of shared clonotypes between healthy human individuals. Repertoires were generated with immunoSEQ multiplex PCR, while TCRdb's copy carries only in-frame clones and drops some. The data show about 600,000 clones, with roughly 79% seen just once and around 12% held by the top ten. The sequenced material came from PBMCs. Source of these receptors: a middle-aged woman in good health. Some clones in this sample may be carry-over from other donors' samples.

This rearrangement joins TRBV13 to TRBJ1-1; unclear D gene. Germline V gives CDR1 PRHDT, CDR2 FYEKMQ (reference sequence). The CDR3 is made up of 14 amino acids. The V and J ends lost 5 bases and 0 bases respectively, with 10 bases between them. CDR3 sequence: CASSRGYMNTEAFF. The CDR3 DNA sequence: TGTGCCAGCAGCCGGGGTTACATGAACACTGAAGCTTTCTTT.

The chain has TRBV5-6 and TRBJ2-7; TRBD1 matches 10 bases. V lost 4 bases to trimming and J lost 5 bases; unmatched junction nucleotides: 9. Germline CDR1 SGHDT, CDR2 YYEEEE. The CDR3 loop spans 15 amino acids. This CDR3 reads CASSATGTGVHEQYF. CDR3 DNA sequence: TGTGCCAGCAGCGCCACCGGGACAGGGGTCCACGAGCAGTACTTC. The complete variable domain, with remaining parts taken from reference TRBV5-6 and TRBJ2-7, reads DAGVTQSPTHLIKTRGQQVTLRCSPKSGHDTVSWYQQALGQGPQFIFQYYEEEERQRGNFPDRFSGHQFPNYSSELNVNALLLGDSALYLCASSATGTGVHEQYFGPGTRLTVT.

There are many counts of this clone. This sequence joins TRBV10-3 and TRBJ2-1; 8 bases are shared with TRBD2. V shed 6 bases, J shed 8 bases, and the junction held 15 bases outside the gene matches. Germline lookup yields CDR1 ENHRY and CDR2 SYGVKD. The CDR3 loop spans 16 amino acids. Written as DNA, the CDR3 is TGTGCCATCAGGGGGCTTGCTCGGGGAGCGGGGGATGAGCAGTTCTTC. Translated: CAIRGLARGAGDEQFF.

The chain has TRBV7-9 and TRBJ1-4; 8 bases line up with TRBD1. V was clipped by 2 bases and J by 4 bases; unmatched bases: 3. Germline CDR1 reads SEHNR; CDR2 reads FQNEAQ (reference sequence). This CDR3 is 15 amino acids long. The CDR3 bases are TGTGCCAGCAGCTTAATAACAGGGGGTAATGAAAAACTGTTTTTT. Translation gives CASSLITGGNEKLFF.

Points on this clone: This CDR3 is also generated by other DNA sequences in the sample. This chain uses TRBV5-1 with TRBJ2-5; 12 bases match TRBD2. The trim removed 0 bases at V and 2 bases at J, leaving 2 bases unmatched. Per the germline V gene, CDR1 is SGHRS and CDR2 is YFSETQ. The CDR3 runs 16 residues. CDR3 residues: CASSLVLAGGQETQYF. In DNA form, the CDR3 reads TGCGCCAGCAGCTTGGTACTAGCGGGAGGTCAAGAGACCCAGTACTTC.

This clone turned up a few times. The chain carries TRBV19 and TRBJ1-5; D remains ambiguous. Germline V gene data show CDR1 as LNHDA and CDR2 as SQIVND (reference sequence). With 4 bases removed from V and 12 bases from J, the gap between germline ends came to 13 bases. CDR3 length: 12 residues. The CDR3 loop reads CASSTGSGIQHF. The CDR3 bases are TGTGCCAGTAGTACGGGCTCCGGCATCCAGCATTTT.

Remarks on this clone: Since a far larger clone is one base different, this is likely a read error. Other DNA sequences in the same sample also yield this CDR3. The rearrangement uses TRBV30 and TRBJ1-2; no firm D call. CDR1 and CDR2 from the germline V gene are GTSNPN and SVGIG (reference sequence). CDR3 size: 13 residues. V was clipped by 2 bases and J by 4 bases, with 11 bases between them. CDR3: CAWSPGLSYGYTF. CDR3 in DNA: TGTGCCTGGAGTCCTGGCCTAAGCTATGGCTACACCTTC.

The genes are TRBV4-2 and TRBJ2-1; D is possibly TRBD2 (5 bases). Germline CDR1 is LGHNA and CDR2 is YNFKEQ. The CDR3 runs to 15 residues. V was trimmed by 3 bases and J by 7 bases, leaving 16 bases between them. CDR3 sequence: CASSQSTSPGNEQFF. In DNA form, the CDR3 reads TGTGCCAGCAGCCAGTCGACAAGTCCGGGGAATGAGCAGTTCTTC.

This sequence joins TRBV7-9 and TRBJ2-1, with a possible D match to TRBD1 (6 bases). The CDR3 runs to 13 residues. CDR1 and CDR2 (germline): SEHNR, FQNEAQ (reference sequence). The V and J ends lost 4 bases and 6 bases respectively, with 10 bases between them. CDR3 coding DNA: TGTGCCAGCAGCTCGGGGACAAGCAATGAGCAGTTCTTC. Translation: CASSSGTSNEQFF.

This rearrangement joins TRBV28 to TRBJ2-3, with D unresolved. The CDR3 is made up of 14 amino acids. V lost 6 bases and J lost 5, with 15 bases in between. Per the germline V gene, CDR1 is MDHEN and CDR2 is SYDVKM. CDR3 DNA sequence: TGTGCCAGCAGCCGACGGTCTTATGTAGATACGCAGTATTTT. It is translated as CASSRRSYVDTQYF.

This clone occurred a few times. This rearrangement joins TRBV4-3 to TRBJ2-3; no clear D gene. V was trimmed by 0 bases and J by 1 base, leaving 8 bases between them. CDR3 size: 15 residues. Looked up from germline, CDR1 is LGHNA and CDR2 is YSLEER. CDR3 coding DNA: TGCGCCAGCAGCCAAGACCAGCAGGGCACAGATACGCAGTATTTT. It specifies CASSQDQQGTDTQYF.

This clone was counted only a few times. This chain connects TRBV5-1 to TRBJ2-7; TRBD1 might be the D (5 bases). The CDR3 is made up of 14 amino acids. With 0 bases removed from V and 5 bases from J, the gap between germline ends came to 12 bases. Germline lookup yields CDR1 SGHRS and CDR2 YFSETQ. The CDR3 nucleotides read TGCGCCAGCAGCTTGGACAGGCCGAAGGACGAGCAGTACTTC. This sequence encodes CASSLDRPKDEQYF.

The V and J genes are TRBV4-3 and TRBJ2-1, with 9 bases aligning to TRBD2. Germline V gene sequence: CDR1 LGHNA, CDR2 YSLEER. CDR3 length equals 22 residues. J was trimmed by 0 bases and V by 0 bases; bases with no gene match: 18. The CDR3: CASSQDPWGQRPSGVSYNEQFF. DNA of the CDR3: TGCGCCAGCAGCCAAGATCCGTGGGGACAGAGACCTAGCGGGGTCTCCTACAATGAGCAGTTCTTC.

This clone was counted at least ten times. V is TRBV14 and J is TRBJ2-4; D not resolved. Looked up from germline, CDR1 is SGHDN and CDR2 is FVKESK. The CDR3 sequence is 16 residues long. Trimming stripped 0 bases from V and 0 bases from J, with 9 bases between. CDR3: CASSQDGFSAKNIQYF. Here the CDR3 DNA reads TGTGCCAGCAGCCAAGATGGGTTTTCAGCCAAAAACATTCAGTACTTC.

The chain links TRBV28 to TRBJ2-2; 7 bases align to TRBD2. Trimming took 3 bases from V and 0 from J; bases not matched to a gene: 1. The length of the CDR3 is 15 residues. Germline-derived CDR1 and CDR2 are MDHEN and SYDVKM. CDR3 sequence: CASSFLAANTGELFF. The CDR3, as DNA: TGTGCCAGCAGTTTTCTAGCGGCGAACACCGGGGAGCTGTTTTTT. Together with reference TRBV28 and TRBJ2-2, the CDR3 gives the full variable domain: DVKVTQSSRYLVKRTGEKVFLECVQDMDHENMFWYRQDPGLGLRLIYFSYDVKMKEKGDIPEGYSVSREKKERFSLILESASTNQTSMYLCASSFLAANTGELFFGEGSRLTVL.

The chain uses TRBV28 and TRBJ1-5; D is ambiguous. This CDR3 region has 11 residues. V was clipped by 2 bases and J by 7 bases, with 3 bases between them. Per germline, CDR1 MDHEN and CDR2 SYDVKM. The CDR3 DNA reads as TGTGCCAGCAGTTTAGGACAGCCCCAGCATTTT. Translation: CASSLGQPQHF.

CDR3 in amino acids: CASSRTSGRNEQFF. The CDR3 DNA reads TGTGCCAGCTCTCGGACTAGCGGGAGAAATGAGCAGTTCTTC. The chain has TRBV18 and TRBJ2-1, with 13 bases lining up with TRBD2. V shed 6 bases, J shed 7 bases, and the junction held 3 bases outside the gene matches. The CDR3 consists of 14 residues. In germline, CDR1 is KGHSH, CDR2 LQKENI.

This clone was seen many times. In DNA, the CDR3 is TGTGCCAGCAGCCCTGGGGACGGCTATGGCTACACCTTC. Its protein product is CASSPGDGYGYTF. This chain uses TRBV6-5 with TRBJ1-2; tentatively, D is TRBD1 (5 bases). Germline loops: CDR1 MNHEY, CDR2 SVGAGI. V dropped 6 bases and J dropped 4 bases, with 12 bases sitting between them. CDR3 length: 13 residues.

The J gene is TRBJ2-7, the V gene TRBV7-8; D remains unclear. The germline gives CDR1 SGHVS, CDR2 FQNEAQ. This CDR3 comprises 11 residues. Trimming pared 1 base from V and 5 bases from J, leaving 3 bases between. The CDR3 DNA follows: TGTGCCAGCAGCTTAGTGGACGAGCAGTACTTC. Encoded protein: CASSLVDEQYF.

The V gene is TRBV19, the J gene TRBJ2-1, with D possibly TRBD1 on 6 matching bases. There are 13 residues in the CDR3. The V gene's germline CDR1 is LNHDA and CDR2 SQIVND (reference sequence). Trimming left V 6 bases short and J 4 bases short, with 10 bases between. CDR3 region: CASSRTEYNEQFF. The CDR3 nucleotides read TGTGCCAGTAGCAGGACAGAGTACAATGAGCAGTTCTTC. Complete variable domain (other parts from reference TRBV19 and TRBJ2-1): DGGITQSPKYLFRKEGQNVTLSCEQNLNHDAMYWYRQDPGQGLRLIYYSQIVNDFQKGDIAEGYSVSREKKESFPLTVTSAQKNPTAFYLCASSRTEYNEQFFGPGTRLTVL.

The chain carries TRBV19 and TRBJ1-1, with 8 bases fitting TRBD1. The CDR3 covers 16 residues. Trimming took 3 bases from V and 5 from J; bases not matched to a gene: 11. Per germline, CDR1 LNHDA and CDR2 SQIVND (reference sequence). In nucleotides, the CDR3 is TGTGCCAGTAGTATTCTGCCCGACAGGGGAGGTACTGAAGCTTTCTTT. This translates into CASSILPDRGGTEAFF.

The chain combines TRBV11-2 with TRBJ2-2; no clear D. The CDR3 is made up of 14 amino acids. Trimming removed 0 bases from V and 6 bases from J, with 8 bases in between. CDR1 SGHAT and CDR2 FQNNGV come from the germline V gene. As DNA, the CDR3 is TGTGCCAGCAGCTTAGATCGCGAGCCCGGGGAGCTGTTTTTT. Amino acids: CASSLDREPGELFF.

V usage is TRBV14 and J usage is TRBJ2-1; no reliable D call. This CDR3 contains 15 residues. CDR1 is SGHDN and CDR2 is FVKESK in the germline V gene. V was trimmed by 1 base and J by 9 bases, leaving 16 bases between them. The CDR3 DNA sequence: TGTGCCAGCAGCCAAGTCCTAAACCCAACGGGTGAGCAGTTCTTC. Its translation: CASSQVLNPTGEQFF.

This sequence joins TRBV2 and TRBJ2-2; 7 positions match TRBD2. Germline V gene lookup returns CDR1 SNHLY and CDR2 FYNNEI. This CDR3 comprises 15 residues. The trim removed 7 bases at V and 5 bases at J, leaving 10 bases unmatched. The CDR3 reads CASMGGRANTGELFF. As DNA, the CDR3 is TGTGCCAGCATGGGTGGGAGGGCCAATACCGGGGAGCTGTTTTTT.

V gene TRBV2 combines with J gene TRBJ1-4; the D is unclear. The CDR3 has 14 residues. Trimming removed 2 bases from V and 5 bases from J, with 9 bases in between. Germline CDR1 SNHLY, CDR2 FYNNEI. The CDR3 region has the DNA TGTGCCAGCAGTGAATATGGGATAAATGAAAAACTGTTTTTT. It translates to CASSEYGINEKLFF.

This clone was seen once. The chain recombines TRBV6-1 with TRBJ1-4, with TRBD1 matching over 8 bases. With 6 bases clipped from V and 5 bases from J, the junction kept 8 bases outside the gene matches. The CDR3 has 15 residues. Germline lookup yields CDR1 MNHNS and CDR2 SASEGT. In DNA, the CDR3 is TGTGCCAGCAGAAAGCCGGGACAGGAAAATGAAAAACTGTTTTTT. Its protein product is CASRKPGQENEKLFF.

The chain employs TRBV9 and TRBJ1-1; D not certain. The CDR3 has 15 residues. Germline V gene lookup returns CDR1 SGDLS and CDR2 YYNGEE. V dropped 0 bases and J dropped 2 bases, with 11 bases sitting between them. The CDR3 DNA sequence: TGTGCCAGCAGCGTAGACCCCCGATTAAACACTGAAGCTTTCTTT. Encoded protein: CASSVDPRLNTEAFF.

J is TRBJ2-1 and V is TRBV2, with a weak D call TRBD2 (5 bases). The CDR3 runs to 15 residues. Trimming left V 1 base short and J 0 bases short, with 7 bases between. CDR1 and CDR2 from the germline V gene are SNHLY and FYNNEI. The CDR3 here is CASSEGGSSYNEQFF. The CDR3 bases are TGTGCCAGCAGTGAAGGAGGGAGCTCCTACAATGAGCAGTTCTTC.

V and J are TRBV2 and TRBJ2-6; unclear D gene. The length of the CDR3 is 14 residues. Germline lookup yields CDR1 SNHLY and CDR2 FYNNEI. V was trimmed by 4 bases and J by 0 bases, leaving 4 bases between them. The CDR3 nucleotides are TGTGCCAGCAGTGTCAGCTCTGGGGCCAACGTCCTGACTTTC. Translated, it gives CASSVSSGANVLTF.

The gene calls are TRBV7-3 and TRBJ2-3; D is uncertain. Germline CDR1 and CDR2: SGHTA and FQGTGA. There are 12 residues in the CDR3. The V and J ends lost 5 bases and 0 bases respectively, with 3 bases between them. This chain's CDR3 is CASSQSTDTQYF. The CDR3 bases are TGTGCCAGCAGCCAAAGCACAGATACGCAGTATTTT.

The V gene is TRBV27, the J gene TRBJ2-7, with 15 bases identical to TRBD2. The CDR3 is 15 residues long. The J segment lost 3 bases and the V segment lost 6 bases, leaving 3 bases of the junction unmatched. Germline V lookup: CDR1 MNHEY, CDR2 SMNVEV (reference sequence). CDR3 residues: CASRGTSGRFYEQYF. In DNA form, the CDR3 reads TGTGCCAGCAGGGGGACTAGCGGGAGGTTCTACGAGCAGTACTTC.

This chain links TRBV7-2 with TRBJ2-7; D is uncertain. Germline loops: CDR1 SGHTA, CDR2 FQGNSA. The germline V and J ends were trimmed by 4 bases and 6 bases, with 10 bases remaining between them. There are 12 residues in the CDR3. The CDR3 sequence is CASSSDHGEQYF. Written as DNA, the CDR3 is TGTGCCAGCAGCTCGGACCATGGCGAGCAGTACTTC.